These 15 T cell receptor beta chains share one sample of origin, sequenced in a study of T cells expressing NK-cell markers. TCRdb processed the 5' RACE reads again and assigns one entry to each CDR3 protein, with no DNA. The sample has about 400,000 distinct CDR3 sequences, and its top ten clones hold about 10%. Sequencing input: blood T cells: a sorted CD56 or NKG2C T cell subset, CD4+ or CD8+ T cells, or bulk PBMC T cells (not recorded which). The receptors come from a woman aged 50 to 60 in good health.

The V and J genes are TRBV10-3 and TRBJ2-1; TCRdb's D call, TRBD1, is unchecked because there is no DNA. Germline V gives CDR1 ENHRY, CDR2 SYGVKD. The CDR3 is made up of 15 amino acids. The CDR3 reads CAISDGTGTYNEQFF.

The rearrangement joins TRBV3-1 to TRBJ2-3; TCRdb selects TRBD1, and the lack of DNA leaves this call unchecked. The CDR3 sequence is 15 residues long. Germline V gene sequence: CDR1 LGHDT, CDR2 YNNKEL (reference sequence). The CDR3 is CASSRGTGRTDTQYF.

The V call is TRBV12-3 or TRBV12-4, the J call TRBJ2-5; TCRdb calls TRBD1, which cannot be checked without DNA. CDR3 length: 14 amino acids. The CDR3 reads CASRPGTGVVAQYF.

The V and J genes are TRBV7-9 and TRBJ2-3. Germline V gene lookup returns CDR1 SEHNR and CDR2 FQNEAQ (reference sequence). This CDR3 has 13 amino acids. The CDR3 loop reads CASSYQSTDTQYF.

The CDR3 protein is CSALKGQAIEPQHF. The chain is built from TRBV20-1 and TRBJ1-5; TCRdb calls TRBD1, which cannot be checked without DNA. Germline CDR1 and CDR2: DFQATT and SNEGSKA (reference sequence). This CDR3 region has 14 residues.

The V call is TRBV11-2, the J call TRBJ1-1; TCRdb's D call of TRBD1 is untestable without DNA. The germline V gene has CDR1 SGHAT and CDR2 FQNNGV. The CDR3 runs 15 residues. CDR3 sequence: CASSGGMRKDTEAFF.

The chain combines TRBV6-6 with TRBJ2-7; TCRdb's D call, TRBD1, is unchecked because there is no DNA. Germline values: CDR1 MNHNY, CDR2 SVGAGI (reference sequence). The CDR3 is made up of 16 amino acids. The CDR3 is CASSSPGQGNSYEQYF.

The chain combines TRBV5-1 with TRBJ2-7; TCRdb outputs TRBD2, but without DNA this stays unchecked. CDR3 length: 15 amino acids. CDR1 is SGHRS, CDR2 YFSETQ, per germline. The CDR3 protein is CASSATSGSGRDQYF.

The chain is built from TRBV5-1 and TRBJ2-1; TCRdb lists TRBD1, though no DNA is available to test this call. This CDR3 region has 13 residues. Per the germline V gene, CDR1 is SGHRS and CDR2 is YFSETQ. The CDR3 protein is CASRVSRVNEQFF.

The V call is TRBV3-1, the J call TRBJ2-6; TCRdb outputs TRBD2, but without DNA this stays unchecked. The CDR3 has 18 residues. The germline CDR1 and CDR2 sequences are LGHDT and YNNKEL (reference sequence). CDR3 amino acids: CASSRGLAGDSGANVLTF. Combining the CDR3 with reference TRBV3-1 and TRBJ2-6 gives the whole variable domain DTAVSQTPKYLVTQMGNDKSIKCEQNLGHDTMYWYKQDSKKFLKIMFSYNNKELIINETVPNRFSPKSPDKAHLNLHINSLELGDSAVYFCASSRGLAGDSGANVLTFGAGSRLTVL.

The V gene is TRBV29-1, the J gene TRBJ2-1; without DNA, the TCRdb call of TRBD1 cannot be checked. Germline assignment: CDR1 SQVTM and CDR2 ANQGSEA. There are 15 residues in the CDR3. This chain's CDR3 is CSVEEEQGLFNEQFF.

The V call is TRBV24-1, the J call TRBJ2-5; TCRdb's assignment of TRBD1 cannot be checked, as there is no DNA. The CDR3 runs 13 residues. Germline V gives CDR1 KGHDR, CDR2 SFDVKD. CDR3 residues: CATSVTGRETQYF.

The chain combines TRBV2 with TRBJ2-5; without DNA, the TCRdb call of TRBD1 cannot be checked. The V gene's germline CDR1 is SNHLY and CDR2 FYNNEI. CDR3 length: 14 residues. CDR3 protein: CAILTAQGRETQYF.

J is TRBJ2-1 and V is TRBV9; the D call of TRBD2 rests on TCRdb alone, since no DNA is present to check it. Germline assignment: CDR1 SGDLS and CDR2 YYNGEE. The CDR3 totals 15 residues. The CDR3 loop is CASSVTSGDYNEQFF.

The chain combines TRBV4-2 with TRBJ2-3; absent DNA, TCRdb's TRBD2 call cannot be checked. Looked up from germline, CDR1 is LGHNA and CDR2 is YNFKEQ. The length of the CDR3 is 20 residues. CDR3 region: CASSQVDLSSGSSLGDTQYF.